The next 11 T cell receptor beta chains were all read from a single sample in a study of T cells in Graves' hyperthyroidism and ophthalmopathy. There were TCR beta CDR3 regions amplified from RNA transcripts. An initial round of RT-PCR targeting the TCR CDR3 relied on the HTBI primer set. TCRdb re-derived calls from the multiplex PCR reads in MiXCR, one entry per CDR3 protein. The sample carries a few hundred thousand distinct CDR3 sequences, about 25% recorded once. The sample consisted of blood. The receptors come from a man in his forties or fifties with Graves' hyperthyroidism.

The chain joins TRBV3-1 to TRBJ1-3; D is undetermined. Germline CDR1 is LGHDT and CDR2 is YNNKEL (reference sequence). The CDR3 has 14 amino acids. Trimming removed 8 bases at V and 4 bases at J, with 15 bases between. The CDR3 region is CASGGGITGNTIYF. CDR3 nucleotides: TGTGCCAGCGGAGGCGGTATAACGGGAAACACCATATATTTT.

The gene calls are TRBV7-3 and TRBJ2-2; TRBD2 might be the D (7 bases). V was clipped by 5 bases and J by 7 bases, with 20 bases between them. Germline values: CDR1 SGHTA, CDR2 FQGTGA. This CDR3 is 16 amino acids long. CDR3 region: CASSRTGGAPNGELFF. In DNA, the CDR3 is TGTGCCAGCAGCCGAACGGGGGGCGCCCCCAACGGGGAGCTGTTTTTT.

This clonotype was observed many times. The V gene is TRBV29-1, the J gene TRBJ2-3; D may be TRBD2 (6 bases). Per germline, CDR1 SQVTM and CDR2 ANQGSEA. The CDR3 runs 13 residues. V dropped 1 base and J dropped 6 bases, with 11 bases sitting between them. Here the CDR3 DNA reads TGCAGCGTTGAAGGTGGGGCGGGGGATACGCAGTATTTT. Encoded protein: CSVEGGAGDTQYF.

This clonotype came up a few times. The chain joins TRBV30 to TRBJ2-5; 8 nucleotides line up with TRBD2. This CDR3 comprises 18 residues. From germline, CDR1 is GTSNPN and CDR2 SVGIG (reference sequence). CDR3 protein: CALIGVAGRKLRQETQYF. CDR3 sequence (DNA): TGTGCTTTAATCGGGGTAGCGGGAAGAAAGTTGAGGCAAGAGACCCAGTACTTC.

V and J are TRBV6-1 and TRBJ2-1; 9 nucleotides agree with TRBD1. The germline V gene encodes CDR1 MNHNS and CDR2 SASEGT. The CDR3 totals 16 residues. The V segment lost 6 bases and the J segment 8 bases; nucleotides outside the gene matches: 14. This CDR3 reads CASSPDRDRVRHEQFF. The CDR3 DNA is TGTGCCAGCAGCCCCGACCGGGACAGGGTTCGACATGAGCAGTTCTTC.

This chain joins TRBV14 and TRBJ1-6, with D uncertain. V was clipped by 1 base and J by 9 bases, with 16 bases between them. Germline-derived CDR1 and CDR2 are SGHDN and FVKESK. The CDR3 runs to 16 residues. DNA of the CDR3: TGTGCCAGCAGCCAAGGTCTCGGCAGTTTCCCTTCACCCCTCCACTTT. Translation gives CASSQGLGSFPSPLHF. The whole variable domain, filled in from reference TRBV14 and TRBJ1-6, reads EAGVTQFPSHSVIEKGQTVTLRCDPISGHDNLYWYRRVMGKEIKFLLHFVKESKQDESGMPNNRFLAERTGGTYSTLKVQPAELEDSGVYFCASSQGLGSFPSPLHFGNGTRLTVT.

The genes are TRBV29-1 and TRBJ2-2; 7 bases align to TRBD1. Germline values: CDR1 SQVTM, CDR2 ANQGSEA. This CDR3 contains 14 residues. The junction had 9 bases not matched to a gene; V was cut back by 6 bases and J by 5 bases. The CDR3 region is CSVKGQGVTGELFF. CDR3 sequence (DNA): TGCAGCGTCAAGGGGCAGGGGGTAACCGGGGAGCTGTTTTTT.

Many counts were recorded for this clonotype. In DNA, the CDR3 is TGTGCCAGCAGTTTCCCGGACAGGGGGCTGAACACTGAAGCTTTCTTT. It codes for CASSFPDRGLNTEAFF. The V call is TRBV28, the J call TRBJ1-1; 11 bases match TRBD1. J gave up 0 bases and V 3 bases, and 3 bases lay outside the gene matches. Germline V gene sequence: CDR1 MDHEN, CDR2 SYDVKM. This CDR3 has 16 residues.

This chain connects TRBV24-1 to TRBJ2-1, with D perhaps matching TRBD1 or TRBD2 (6 bases each). The ends were cut back, 5 bases at V and 8 bases at J, with 12 bases in the middle. This CDR3 comprises 13 residues. Germline V lookup: CDR1 KGHDR, CDR2 SFDVKD. The CDR3 DNA follows: TGTGCCACCAGTGGCCCCGGGGGCGATGAGCAGTTCTTC. Translating gives CATSGPGGDEQFF.

V usage is TRBV10-3 and J usage is TRBJ1-3; D call uncertain. The CDR3 contains 16 residues. Germline V gene sequence: CDR1 ENHRY, CDR2 SYGVKD. V was pared by 0 bases and J by 0 bases, with 9 bases between. The CDR3 spells CAISESDGLSGNTIYF. The CDR3 DNA sequence: TGTGCCATCAGTGAGTCGGACGGGCTCTCTGGAAACACCATATATTTT.

The chain carries TRBV5-1 and TRBJ1-1, with D perhaps TRBD1 (6 bases). The V end was cut by 5 bases, the J end by 4 bases, with 12 bases between. The length of the CDR3 is 13 residues. Germline V gene lookup returns CDR1 SGHRS and CDR2 YFSETQ. The CDR3: CASRPGGFTEAFF. The CDR3 nucleotides are TGCGCCAGCAGACCCGGGGGCTTCACTGAAGCTTTCTTT.